This TCR beta chain was recorded in a study of shared T cell receptors in the human thymus. Assay used: immunoSEQ multiplex PCR; TCRdb lists only in-frame clones, some missing. Seen here are fewer than 700,000 clones, approximately 88% observed once, and the top ten hold around 0.01%. The same sample was also used in a study of human thymus T cells. Per that paper: Finnish infants who were healthy and having corrective surgery for congenital heart defects made up the donors. During corrective heart surgery, resections were taken, and the thymus tissue came from them. Repertoires sampled from thymus and blood appeared biased in V and J gene usage. Related research has reported that thymic repertoires overlap highly among unrelated individuals.

This receptor was obtained from a boy in the first two years of life with a congenital heart defect. The source material was thymocytes.

CDR3 protein: CASSLDGGADEQYF. The CDR3 nucleotides are TGTGCCAGCAGCTTAGATGGTGGGGCAGACGAGCAGTACTTC. The chain couples TRBV11-3 to TRBJ2-7; D may be TRBD1 (5 bases). CDR3 length: 14 residues. Trimming pared 0 bases from V and 5 bases from J, leaving 11 bases between. Per the germline V gene, CDR1 is SGHNT and CDR2 is YENEEA.